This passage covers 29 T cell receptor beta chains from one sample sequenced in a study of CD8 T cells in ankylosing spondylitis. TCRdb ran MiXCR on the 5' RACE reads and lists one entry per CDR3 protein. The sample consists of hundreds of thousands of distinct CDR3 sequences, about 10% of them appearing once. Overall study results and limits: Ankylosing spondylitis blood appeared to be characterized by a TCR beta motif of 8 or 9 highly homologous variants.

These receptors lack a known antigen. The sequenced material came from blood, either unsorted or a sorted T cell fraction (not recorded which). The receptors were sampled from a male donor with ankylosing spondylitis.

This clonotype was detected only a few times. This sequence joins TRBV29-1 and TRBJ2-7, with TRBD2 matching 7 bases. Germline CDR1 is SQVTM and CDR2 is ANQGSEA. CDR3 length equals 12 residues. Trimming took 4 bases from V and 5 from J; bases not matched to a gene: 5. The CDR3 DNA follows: TGCAGCGTTGGCGGGAGCAGCCACGAGCAGTACTTC. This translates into CSVGGSSHEQYF.

The CDR3, as DNA: TGTGCCAGCAGCTTAGTGGCTGGGGACAGTGGGAGAGGGACCCAGTACTTC. This gives the protein CASSLVAGDSGRGTQYF. The chain employs TRBV11-2 and TRBJ2-5, with TRBD1 matching over 7 bases. Germline-derived CDR1 and CDR2 are SGHAT and FQNNGV. With V trimmed by 1 base and J by 7 bases, 15 bases remained unmatched. The CDR3 runs 17 residues.

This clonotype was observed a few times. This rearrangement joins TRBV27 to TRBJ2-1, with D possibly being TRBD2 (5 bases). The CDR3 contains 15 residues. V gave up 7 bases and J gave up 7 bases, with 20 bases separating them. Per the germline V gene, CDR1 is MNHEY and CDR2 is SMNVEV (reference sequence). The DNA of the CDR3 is TGTGCCAGCATTTCAATTAGCGCGTGGGAAAATGAGCAGTTCTTC. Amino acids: CASISISAWENEQFF.

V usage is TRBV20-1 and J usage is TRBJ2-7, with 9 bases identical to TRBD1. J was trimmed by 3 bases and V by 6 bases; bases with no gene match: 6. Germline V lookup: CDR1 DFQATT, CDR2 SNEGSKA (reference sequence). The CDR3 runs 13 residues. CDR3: CSALGQGVYEQYF. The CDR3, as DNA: TGCAGTGCGCTGGGACAGGGAGTCTACGAGCAGTACTTC.

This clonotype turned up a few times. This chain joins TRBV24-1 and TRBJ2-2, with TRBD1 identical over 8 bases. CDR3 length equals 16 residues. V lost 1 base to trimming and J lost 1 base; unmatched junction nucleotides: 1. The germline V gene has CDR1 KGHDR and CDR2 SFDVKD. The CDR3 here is CATSDFGTGNTGELFF. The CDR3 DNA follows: TGTGCCACCAGTGATTTCGGGACAGGGAACACCGGGGAGCTGTTTTTT.

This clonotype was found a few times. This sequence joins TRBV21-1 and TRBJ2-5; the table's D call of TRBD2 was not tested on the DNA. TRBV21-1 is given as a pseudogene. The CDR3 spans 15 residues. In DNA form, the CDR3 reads TGTGCCAGCAGCACAAGACTAGCGGGAGCACAGACCCAGTACTTC. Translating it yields CASSTRLAGAQTQYF.

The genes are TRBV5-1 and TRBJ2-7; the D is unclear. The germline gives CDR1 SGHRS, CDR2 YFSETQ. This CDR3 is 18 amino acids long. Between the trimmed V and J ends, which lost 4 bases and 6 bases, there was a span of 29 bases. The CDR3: CASSPMPLPNANPAEQYF. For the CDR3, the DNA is TGCGCCAGCAGCCCGATGCCCCTGCCAAATGCCAACCCGGCCGAGCAGTACTTC.

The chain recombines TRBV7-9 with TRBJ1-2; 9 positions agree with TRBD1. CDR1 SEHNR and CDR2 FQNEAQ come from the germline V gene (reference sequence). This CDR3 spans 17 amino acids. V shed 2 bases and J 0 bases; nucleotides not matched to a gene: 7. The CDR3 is CASSLKGQGITNYGYTF. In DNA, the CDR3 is TGTGCCAGCAGCTTAAAGGGACAGGGCATAACTAACTATGGCTACACCTTC.

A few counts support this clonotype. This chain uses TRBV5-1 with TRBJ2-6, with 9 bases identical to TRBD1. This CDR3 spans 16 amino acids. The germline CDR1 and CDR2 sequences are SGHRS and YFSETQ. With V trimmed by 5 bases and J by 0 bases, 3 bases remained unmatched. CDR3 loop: CASRGQGLSGANVLTF. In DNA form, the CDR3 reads TGCGCCAGCAGGGGACAGGGCCTCTCTGGGGCCAACGTCCTGACTTTC.

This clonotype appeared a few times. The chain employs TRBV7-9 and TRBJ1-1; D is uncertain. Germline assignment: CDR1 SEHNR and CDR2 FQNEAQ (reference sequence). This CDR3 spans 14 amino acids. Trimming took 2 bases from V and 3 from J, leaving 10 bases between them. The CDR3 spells CASSLRWADTEAFF. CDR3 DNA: TGTGCCAGCAGCTTAAGGTGGGCCGACACTGAAGCTTTCTTT. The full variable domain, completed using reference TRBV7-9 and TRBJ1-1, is DTGVSQNPRHKITKRGQNVTFRCDPISEHNRLYWYRQTLGQGPEFLTYFQNEAQLEKSRLLSDRFSAERPKGSFSTLEIQRTEQGDSAMYLCASSLRWADTEAFFGQGTRLTVV.

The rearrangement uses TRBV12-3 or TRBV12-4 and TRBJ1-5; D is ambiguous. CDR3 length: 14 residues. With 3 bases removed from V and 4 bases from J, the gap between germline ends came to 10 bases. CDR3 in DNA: TGTGCCAGCAGTTTTGGAAGGGTGAATCAGCCCCAGCATTTT. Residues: CASSFGRVNQPQHF.

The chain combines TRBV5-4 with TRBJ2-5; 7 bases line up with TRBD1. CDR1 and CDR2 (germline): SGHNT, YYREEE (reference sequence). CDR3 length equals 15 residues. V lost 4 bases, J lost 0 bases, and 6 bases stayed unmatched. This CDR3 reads CASSRSGTDQETQYF. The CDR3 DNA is TGTGCCAGCAGCCGTTCCGGGACAGACCAAGAGACCCAGTACTTC.

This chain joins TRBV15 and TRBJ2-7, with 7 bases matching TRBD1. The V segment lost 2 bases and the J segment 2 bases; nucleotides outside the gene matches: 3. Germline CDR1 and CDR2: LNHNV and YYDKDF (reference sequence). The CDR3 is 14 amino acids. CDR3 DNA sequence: TGTGCCACCAGCAGAAACAGGGGCCCCTACGAGCAGTACTTC. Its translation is CATSRNRGPYEQYF.

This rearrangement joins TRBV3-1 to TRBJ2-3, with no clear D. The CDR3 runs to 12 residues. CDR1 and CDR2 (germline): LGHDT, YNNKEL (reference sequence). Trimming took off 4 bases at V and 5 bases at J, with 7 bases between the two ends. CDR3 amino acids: CASSLYVDTQYF. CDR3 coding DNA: TGTGCCAGCAGCCTTTACGTAGATACGCAGTATTTT.

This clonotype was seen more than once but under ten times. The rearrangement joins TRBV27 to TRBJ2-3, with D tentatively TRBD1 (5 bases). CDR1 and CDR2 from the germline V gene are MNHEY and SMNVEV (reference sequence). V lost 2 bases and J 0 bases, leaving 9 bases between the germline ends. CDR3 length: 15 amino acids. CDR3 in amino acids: CASSLGRASTDTQYF. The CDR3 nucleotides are TGTGCCAGCAGTTTAGGCAGGGCTAGCACAGATACGCAGTATTTT.

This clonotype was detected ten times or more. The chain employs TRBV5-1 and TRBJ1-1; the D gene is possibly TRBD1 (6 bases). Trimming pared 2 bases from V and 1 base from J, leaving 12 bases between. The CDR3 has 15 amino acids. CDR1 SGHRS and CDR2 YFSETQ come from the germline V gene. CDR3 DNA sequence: TGCGCCAGCAGCTTAGAAGGACAGTCGAACACTGAAGCTTTCTTT. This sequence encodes CASSLEGQSNTEAFF.

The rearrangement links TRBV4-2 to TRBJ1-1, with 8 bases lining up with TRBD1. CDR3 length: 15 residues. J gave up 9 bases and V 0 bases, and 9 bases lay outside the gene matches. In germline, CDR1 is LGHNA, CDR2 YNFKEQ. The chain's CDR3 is CASSQERGQVFQAFF. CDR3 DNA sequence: TGTGCCAGCAGCCAAGAAAGGGGACAGGTTTTCCAAGCTTTCTTT.

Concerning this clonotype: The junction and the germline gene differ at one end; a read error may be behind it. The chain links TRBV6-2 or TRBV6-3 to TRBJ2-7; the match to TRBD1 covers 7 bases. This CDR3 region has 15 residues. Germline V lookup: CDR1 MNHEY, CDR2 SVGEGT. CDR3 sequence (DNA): TGTGCCACCAGTTACCCGCTAGGGACAGCCTACGAGCAGTACTTC. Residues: CATSYPLGTAYEQYF.

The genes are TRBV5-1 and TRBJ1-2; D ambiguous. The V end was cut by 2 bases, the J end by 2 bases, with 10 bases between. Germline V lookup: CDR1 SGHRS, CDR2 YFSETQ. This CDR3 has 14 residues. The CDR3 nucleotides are TGCGCCAGCAGCTTCCAGGAAGCGAACTATGGCTACACCTTC. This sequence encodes CASSFQEANYGYTF.

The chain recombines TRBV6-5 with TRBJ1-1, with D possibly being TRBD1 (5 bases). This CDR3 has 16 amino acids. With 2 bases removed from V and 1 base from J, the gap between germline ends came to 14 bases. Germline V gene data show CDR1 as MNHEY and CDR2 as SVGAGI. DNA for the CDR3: TGTGCCAGCAGTTACCCCTTGCCCGGGGGGAACACTGAAGCTTTCTTT. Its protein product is CASSYPLPGGNTEAFF.

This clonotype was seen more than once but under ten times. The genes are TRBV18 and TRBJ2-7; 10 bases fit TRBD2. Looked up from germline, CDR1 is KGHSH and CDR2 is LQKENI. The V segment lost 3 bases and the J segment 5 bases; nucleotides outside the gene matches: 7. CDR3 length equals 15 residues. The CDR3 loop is CASSPRSGRAHEQYF. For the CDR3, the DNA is TGTGCCAGCTCACCGAGGAGCGGGAGGGCCCACGAGCAGTACTTC.

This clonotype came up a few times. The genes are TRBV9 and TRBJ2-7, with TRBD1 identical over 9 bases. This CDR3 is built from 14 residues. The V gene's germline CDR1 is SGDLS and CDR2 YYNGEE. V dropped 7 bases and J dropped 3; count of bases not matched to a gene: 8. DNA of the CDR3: TGTGCCAGCGGGTGGGGACAGGGTGGCTACGAGCAGTACTTC. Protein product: CASGWGQGGYEQYF.

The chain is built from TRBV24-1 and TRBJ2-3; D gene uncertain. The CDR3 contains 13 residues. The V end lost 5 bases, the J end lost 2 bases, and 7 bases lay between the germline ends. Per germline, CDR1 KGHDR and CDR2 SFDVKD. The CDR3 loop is CATSGRPTDTQYF. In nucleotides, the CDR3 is TGTGCCACCAGTGGGCGTCCCACAGATACGCAGTATTTT.

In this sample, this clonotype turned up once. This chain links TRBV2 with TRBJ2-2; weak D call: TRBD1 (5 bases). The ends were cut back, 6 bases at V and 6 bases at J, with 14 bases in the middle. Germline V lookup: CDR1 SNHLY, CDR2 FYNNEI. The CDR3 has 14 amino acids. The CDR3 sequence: CASRDNIQAGELFF. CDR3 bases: TGTGCCAGCAGGGACAATATACAGGCCGGGGAGCTGTTTTTT. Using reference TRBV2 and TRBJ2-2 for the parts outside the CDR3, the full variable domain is EPEVTQTPSHQVTQMGQEVILRCVPISNHLYFYWYRQILGQKVEFLVSFYNNEISEKSEIFDDQFSVERPDGSNFTLKIRSTKLEDSAMYFCASRDNIQAGELFFGEGSRLTVL.

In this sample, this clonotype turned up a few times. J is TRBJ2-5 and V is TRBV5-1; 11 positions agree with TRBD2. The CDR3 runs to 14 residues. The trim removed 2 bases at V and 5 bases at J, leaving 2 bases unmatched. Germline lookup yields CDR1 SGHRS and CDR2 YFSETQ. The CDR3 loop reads CASSLLAGAETQYF. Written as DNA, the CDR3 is TGCGCCAGCAGCTTACTAGCGGGGGCGGAGACCCAGTACTTC. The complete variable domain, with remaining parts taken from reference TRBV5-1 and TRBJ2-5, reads KAGVTQTPRYLIKTRGQQVTLSCSPISGHRSVSWYQQTPGQGLQFLFEYFSETQRNKGNFPGRFSGRQFSNSRSEMNVSTLELGDSALYLCASSLLAGAETQYFGPGTRLLVL.

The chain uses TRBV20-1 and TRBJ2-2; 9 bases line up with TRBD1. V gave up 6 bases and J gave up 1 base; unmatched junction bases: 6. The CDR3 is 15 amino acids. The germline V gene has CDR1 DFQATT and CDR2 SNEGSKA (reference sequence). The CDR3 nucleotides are TGCAGTGCCGGAGACAGGGGGGTGAACACCGGGGAGCTGTTTTTT. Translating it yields CSAGDRGVNTGELFF.

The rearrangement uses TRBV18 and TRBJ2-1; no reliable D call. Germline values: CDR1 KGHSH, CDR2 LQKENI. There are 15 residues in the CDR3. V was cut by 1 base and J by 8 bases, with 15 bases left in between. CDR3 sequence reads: CASSPQGRDIHEQFF. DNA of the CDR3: TGTGCCAGCTCACCACAGGGAAGGGATATTCATGAGCAGTTCTTC.

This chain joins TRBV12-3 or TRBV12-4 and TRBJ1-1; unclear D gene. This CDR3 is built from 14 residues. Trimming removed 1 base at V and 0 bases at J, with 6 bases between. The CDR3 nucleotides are TGTGCCAGCAGTTTAGGGGCGATGAACACTGAAGCTTTCTTT. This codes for CASSLGAMNTEAFF.

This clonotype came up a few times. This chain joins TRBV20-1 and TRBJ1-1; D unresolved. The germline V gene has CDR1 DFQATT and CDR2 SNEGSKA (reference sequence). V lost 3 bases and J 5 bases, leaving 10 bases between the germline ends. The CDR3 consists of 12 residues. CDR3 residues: CSASYPGTEAFF. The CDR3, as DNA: TGCAGTGCTAGCTACCCTGGGACTGAAGCTTTCTTT.